This paragraph reports one TCR beta chain. A few counts support this clonotype. Its antigen is not yet known. Base-call qualities are not available, and no considerably larger clone is one nucleotide away. Sequencing took place on an Illumina NovaSeq 6000. cDNA libraries for TCRalpha and TCRbeta were prepared by 5'RACE using constant-segment primers, with sample barcodes and unique molecular identifiers added. RNA was extracted from every sample with Trizol reagent. Library amplification was performed in two PCR steps, and a second sample barcode and Illumina TruSeq adapters were introduced in the second step. Sequencing of the libraries was done on an Illumina NovaSeq, producing 2 x 150 bp paired-end reads. The published analysis was carried out like this. Reads were demultiplexed and collapsed into UMI-guided consensus sequences with migec v1.2.7. Using mixcr v2.1.11, UMI consensuses were aligned to TRA and TRB V and J templates and then assembled into clonotypes. A clonotype was counted as expanded or contracted only if both edgeR and NoisET called the change significant, with noise models trained on biological replicates. For edgeR calls, a false discovery rate-adjusted p below 0.01 and a log2 fold-change threshold of 1 were applied. As an exploratory analysis of dynamics, max-normalized trajectories of the 1000 most abundant clonotypes were examined with PCA combined with hierarchical clustering. Separately sequenced CD4+ and CD8+ repertoires were used to assign the CD4 or CD8 phenotype of responding clones. TCRdb took the public reads, trimmed them with fastp at Q25, ran MiXCR for clone calling and kept in-frame beta chains. Each CDR3 protein gets just one entry, which takes the most common genes and DNA from the rows behind it. The V and J calls reflect TCRdb's pipeline rather than the authors' work. This sample is represented by 140,000 to 150,000 distinct CDR3 sequences; 6% of them were singletons. In total, the top ten clones hold approximately 2.2% of the sample.

The data stem from a study of T-cell memory formation after mild COVID-19 (dated by TCRdb to about 2021). Regarding the study in general: TCR sequence clusters from the two donors were found to be largely donor specific. The cohort comprised two young, previously healthy adult volunteers, one female and one male. T-cell clones expanding and contracting after mild COVID-19 in a couple of donors were tracked by longitudinal TCRalpha and TCRbeta repertoire sequencing.

CDR1 and CDR2 (SGHTA, FQGTGA) derive from the germline V gene. Trimming costs V 6 bases and J 1 base, and their ends lie 17 bases apart. The CDR3, from cysteine to phenylalanine, totals 16 residues. Only the CDR3 part of the read is kept: 48 bases, read in frame from the first base. Here is what the overall study found, with its caveats: Contracting CD4+ clones were found mainly in CM and EM memory subsets, while CD8+ clones were enriched in EMRA. Clones contracting from day 15 to 85 had balanced CD4/CD8 phenotypes, while a second wave expanding from day 15 to 37 was biased towards CD4+. The second-wave clones that peaked on day 37 were not confirmed to be SARS-CoV-2 specific. The study included only a couple of mild cases, and larger cohorts that include severe cases with pre-infection samples were judged to be necessary. Some responding clones were detected in pre-infection memory, suggesting pre-existing cross-reactive memory T cells joined the SARS-CoV-2 response.

PBMCs were isolated by Ficoll-Paque density gradient centrifugation. Sequencing was performed on PBMCs or a T cell subset sorted from them (not recorded which). Here the chain combines TRBV7-3 and TRBJ2-3; possibly the D gene is TRBD1, per 6 matching bases. The TCR comes from an adult woman who had mild COVID-19 (a few samples of this study predate the infection). The sample titles of this study are shuffled in the database, so cell type and time point are left out; the donor was told from shared clones. The CDR3 has the sequence CASSPPGEQGTDTQYF. The DNA is as follows: TGTGCCAGCAGTCCCCCAGGGGAACAGGGCACAGATACGCAGTATTTT.